The entry below describes one T cell receptor beta chain. Its antigen specificity is not known. A clone one base away is much larger, so this may be a read error. The source of the sample is a study of low-dose radiotherapy and immunotherapy resistance in tumors (dated by TCRdb to between 2022 and 2023). A note on the overall study: Patients in Cohort 1 were given 0.5 Gy per fraction every 2 weeks, and the prescribed total PTV dose was 6.5 Gy. In Cohort 2, 1 Gy per fraction was delivered every two weeks, for a total of 13 Gy over 26 weeks. Patients were given nivolumab as a 240 mg flat dose every two weeks and ipilimumab at 1 mg/kg every six weeks, with both drugs delivered intravenously. Cyclophosphamide 200 mg/m2 was administered intravenously every two weeks, one day before each radiation and immunotherapy administration. Patients took aspirin 300 mg orally once daily for four cycles, starting on cycle 1 day 1. No randomization into treatment groups was done for the people taking part in the trial. The translational analysis covered eight patients: three from the first dose cohort and the first five from the second dose cohort.

CDR1 and CDR2 (SEHNR, FQNEAQ) derive from the germline V gene (reference sequence). The CDR3 numbers 15 residues from cysteine through phenylalanine. Left in the record is the CDR3 DNA by itself, 45 bases read in frame from the first base. The sequencing machine was an Illumina HiSeq 2500. Superscript III and a set of TRAV- and TRBV-specific primers were used to synthesize first-strand cDNA, so that both TCRalpha and TCRbeta chains were covered. TCRs were amplified for 20 PCR cycles with Phusion, using a constant-region primer paired with the adapter attached to the V primers. The MessageAmp II aRNA Amplification Kit was used to amplify the isolated mRNA, with in vitro transcription run for roughly 16 hours at 37 degrees C. mRNA for TCR sequencing was isolated with the Dynabeads mRNA DIRECT Purification Kit. A second approximately 23-cycle Phusion PCR added indexed Illumina adapters, and products were purified with AMPure XP beads. The paper's data handling went like this. Custom Perl scripts pooled TCR sequences encoding the same protein, removed out-of-frame sequences and computed each clonotype's abundance. TCR sequences supported by only a single read were excluded from analysis. Shannon entropy, Gini index, clonality, richness, and the frequency of TCRs shared between repertoires were included as repertoire metrics. TCRdb trimmed the raw reads at Q25, called clones with MiXCR and kept productive beta chains. Merged by CDR3 protein, the rows form single entries marked with the most common genes and DNA. TCRdb's processing, not the authors' own work, is the source of the V and J calls. The sample data list approximately 100,000 distinct CDR3 sequences, and around 20% of these were observed just once. The top ten constitute about 4% of the sample.

The label giving this sample's time point can be read as: after trial treatment. The treatment or condition label here, explained by the study, means: LDRT plus nivolumab, ipilimumab, low-dose cyclophosphamide and aspirin (RACIN trial). Donors were enrolled in RACIN, a single-arm phase I dose-escalation trial combining nivolumab, ipilimumab, aspirin, low-dose cyclophosphamide and low-dose radiotherapy. Patients with advanced, TIL-negative solid tumors were considered eligible. The TCR comes from a male donor with prostate cancer. Sequenced here: PBMCs, sampled after low-dose radiotherapy plus immunotherapy. The rearranged segments are TRBV7-9 and TRBJ1-2; the D gene is possibly TRBD1, with 5 bases matching. The DNA sequence is TGTACCAGCAGCTTAGAGGGACTTCCCGCGAATGGCTACACCTTC. This translates into CTSSLEGLPANGYTF.